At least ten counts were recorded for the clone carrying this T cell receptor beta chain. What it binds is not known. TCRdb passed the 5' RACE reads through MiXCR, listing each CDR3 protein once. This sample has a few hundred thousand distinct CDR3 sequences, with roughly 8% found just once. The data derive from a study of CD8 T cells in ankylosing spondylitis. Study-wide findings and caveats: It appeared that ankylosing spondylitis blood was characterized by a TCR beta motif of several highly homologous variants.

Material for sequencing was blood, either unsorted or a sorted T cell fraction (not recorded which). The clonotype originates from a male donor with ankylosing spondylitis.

In DNA, the CDR3 is TGCAGCGCCCGCCGGAGCGGGAGGGCCTTTGAGCAGTTCTTC. Its protein is CSARRSGRAFEQFF. The chain has TRBV20-1 and TRBJ2-1; the match to TRBD2 covers 10 bases. The CDR3 length is 14 residues. Germline-derived CDR1 and CDR2 are DFQATT and SNEGSKA (reference sequence).